Only one count was recorded for the clone carrying this TCR beta chain. This specimen comes from a study of T cell responses to AZD1222 COVID-19 vaccine. Sequenced by immunoSEQ multiplex PCR; TCRdb stores in-frame clones only, minus some. The sample has 130,000 or so clones, 80% to 95% seen once. The sequence was obtained from an adult who received the MenACWY meningococcal vaccine as a control. This specimen consisted of peripheral blood, obtained 28 days after the second dose of the MenACWY control vaccine.

The CDR3 DNA follows: TGCAGCGTTGAAGTTTCGCCGTTGCAGGGAGAGGTCACAGATACGCAGTATTTT. Translation gives CSVEVSPLQGEVTDTQYF. The chain has TRBV29-1 and TRBJ2-3; the D call may be TRBD1 or TRBD2 (5 bases each). V lost 1 base and J 2 bases, leaving 22 bases between the germline ends. The CDR3 extends over 18 amino acids. CDR1 and CDR2 (germline): SQVTM, ANQGSEA.